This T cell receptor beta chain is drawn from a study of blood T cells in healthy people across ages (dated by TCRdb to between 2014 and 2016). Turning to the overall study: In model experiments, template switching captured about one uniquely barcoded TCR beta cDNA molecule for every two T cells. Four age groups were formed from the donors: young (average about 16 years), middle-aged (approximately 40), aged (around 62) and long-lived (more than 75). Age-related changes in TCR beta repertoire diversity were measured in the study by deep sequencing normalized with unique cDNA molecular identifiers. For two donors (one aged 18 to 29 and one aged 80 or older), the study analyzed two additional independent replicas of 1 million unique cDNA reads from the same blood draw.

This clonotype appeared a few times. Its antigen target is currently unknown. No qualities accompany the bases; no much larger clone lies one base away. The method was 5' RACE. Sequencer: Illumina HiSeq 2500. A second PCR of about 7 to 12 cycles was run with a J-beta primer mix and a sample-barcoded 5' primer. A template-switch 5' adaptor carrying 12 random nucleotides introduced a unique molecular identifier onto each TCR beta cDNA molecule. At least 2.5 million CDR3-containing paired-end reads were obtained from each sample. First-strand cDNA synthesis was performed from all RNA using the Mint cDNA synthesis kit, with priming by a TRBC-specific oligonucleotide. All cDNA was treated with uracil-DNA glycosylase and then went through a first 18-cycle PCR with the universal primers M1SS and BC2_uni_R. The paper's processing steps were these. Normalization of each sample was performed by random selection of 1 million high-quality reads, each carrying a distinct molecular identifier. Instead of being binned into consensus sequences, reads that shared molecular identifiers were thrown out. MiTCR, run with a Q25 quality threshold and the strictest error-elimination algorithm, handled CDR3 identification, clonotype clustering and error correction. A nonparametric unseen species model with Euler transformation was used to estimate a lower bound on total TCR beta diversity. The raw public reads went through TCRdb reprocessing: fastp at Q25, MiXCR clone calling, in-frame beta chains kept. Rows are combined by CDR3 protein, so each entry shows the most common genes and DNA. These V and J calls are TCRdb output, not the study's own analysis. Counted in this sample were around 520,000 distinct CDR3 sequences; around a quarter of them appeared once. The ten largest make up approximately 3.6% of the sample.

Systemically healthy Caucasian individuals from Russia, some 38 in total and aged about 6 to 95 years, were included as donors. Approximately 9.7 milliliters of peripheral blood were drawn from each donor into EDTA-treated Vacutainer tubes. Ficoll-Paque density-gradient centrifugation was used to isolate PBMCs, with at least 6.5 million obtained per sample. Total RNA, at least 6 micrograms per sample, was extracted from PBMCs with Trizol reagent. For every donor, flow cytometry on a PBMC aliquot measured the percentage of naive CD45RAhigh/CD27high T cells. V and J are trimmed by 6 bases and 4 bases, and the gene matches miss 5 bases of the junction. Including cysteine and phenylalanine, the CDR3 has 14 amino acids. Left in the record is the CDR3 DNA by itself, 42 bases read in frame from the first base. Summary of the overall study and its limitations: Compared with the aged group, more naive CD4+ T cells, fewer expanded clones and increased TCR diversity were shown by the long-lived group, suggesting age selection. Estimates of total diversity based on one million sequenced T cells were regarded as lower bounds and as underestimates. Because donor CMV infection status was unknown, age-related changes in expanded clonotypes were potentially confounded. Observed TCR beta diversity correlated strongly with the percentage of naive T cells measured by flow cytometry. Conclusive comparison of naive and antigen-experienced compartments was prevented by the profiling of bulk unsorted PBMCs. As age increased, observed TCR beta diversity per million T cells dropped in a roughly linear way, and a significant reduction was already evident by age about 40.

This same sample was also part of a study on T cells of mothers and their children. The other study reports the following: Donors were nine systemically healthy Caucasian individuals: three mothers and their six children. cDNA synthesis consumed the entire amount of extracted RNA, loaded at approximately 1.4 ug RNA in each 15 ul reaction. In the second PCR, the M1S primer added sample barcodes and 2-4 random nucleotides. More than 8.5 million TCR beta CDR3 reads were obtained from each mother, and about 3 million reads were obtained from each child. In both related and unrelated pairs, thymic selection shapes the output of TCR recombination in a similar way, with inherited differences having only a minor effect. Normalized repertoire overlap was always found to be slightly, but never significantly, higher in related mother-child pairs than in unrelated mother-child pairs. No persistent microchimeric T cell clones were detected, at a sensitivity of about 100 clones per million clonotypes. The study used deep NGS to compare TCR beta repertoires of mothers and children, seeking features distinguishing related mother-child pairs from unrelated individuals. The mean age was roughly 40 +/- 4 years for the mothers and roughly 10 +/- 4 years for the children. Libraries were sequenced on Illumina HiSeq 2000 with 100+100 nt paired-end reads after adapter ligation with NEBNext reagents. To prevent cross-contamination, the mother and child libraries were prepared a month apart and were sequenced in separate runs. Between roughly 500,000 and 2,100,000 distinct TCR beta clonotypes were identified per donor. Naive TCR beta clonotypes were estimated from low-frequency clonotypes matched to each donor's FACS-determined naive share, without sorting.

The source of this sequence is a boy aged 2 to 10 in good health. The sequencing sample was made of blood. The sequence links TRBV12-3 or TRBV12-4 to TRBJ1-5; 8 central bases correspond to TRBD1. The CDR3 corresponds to CASRMTGANQPQHF. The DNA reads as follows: TGTGCCAGCAGAATGACAGGGGCGAATCAGCCCCAGCATTTT.